This TCR beta chain was profiled in a study of cytomegalovirus exposure and HLA in healthy donors. In the study overall: Some 85 million unique TCRs, all from HLA-typed donors, were included in an early release of the data. General study points: The investigators catalogued 150 to 200 TCR beta chains as cytomegalovirus-associated. By HLA locus, TCR association rates varied in a later analysis, with DRB1 showing the most and HLA-C the fewest.

Likely unrecorded immune exposures existed in these nominally healthy donors. Primers for the PCR totalled 60 Vbeta and 13 Jbeta. This table comes from immunoSEQ multiplex PCR, and its TCRdb copy is limited to in-frame clones, with some not included. The sample contains about 240,000 clones, 78% of which appear only once. There are 16 residues in the CDR3. Concerning this clone: Its antigen is unidentified.

This chain connects TRBV21-1 to TRBJ2-5; the table's D call, TRBD1, has no DNA check behind it. TRBV21-1 is a pseudogene. This clonotype was sampled from a boy between 10 and 17 years old in good health and CMV-seronegative. Material for sequencing was PBMCs. The CDR3 here is CASSRAGTGGWETQYF. As DNA, the CDR3 is TGTGCCAGCTCAAGGGCCGGGACAGGGGGCTGGGAGACCCAGTACTTC.